This T cell receptor beta chain is drawn from a study of immune heterogeneity within non-small cell lung tumors (dated by TCRdb to between 2018 and 2020). Background on the whole study: Histology comprised a handful of squamous cell carcinomas, nine to ten non-squamous carcinomas and 1 tumor not otherwise specified. The study combined whole-exome sequencing, RNA-seq and TCR beta repertoire sequencing of multiple spatially distinct regions from each NSCLC tumor to examine intratumoral immune heterogeneity. TCR repertoires were analyzed from some 57 tumor loci of approximately 14 patients, while transcriptome data covered only 44 loci from some eleven patients. Neoantigen binding to each patient's HLA alleles was predicted with netMHCpan-3.0 for mutant peptides of 8 to 11 amino acids.

Broad study findings and their caveats: Local tumor mutational burden and local T-cell repertoire clonality had a statistically significant but moderate positive correlation (R about 0.35). Individual patients mostly had different high-frequency TCR beta clonotypes. Identical dominant CDR3B clonotypes recurred across loci within a patient, yet different tumor locations also harbored unique high-frequency clones.

The TCR beta CDR3 region was amplified with a multiplex PCR system whose first round of about 10 cycles used 32 V-gene forward primers and 13 J-gene reverse primers. A QIAGEN Multiplex PCR Kit was used for first-round PCR, and the primer sequences were filed in Chinese patent CN105087789A. Illumina universal primers were attached in a second round of PCR run with the Phusion High-Fidelity PCR Kit. The TCR libraries underwent paired-end sequencing with a read length of 151 bp on the Illumina HiSeq X Ten platform. As for the authors' bioinformatics: Cutadapt was used to discard reads without multiplex PCR primers, PEAR merged the read pairs, and MiXCR with default settings called the CDR3 regions. Shannon entropy measured repertoire diversity, while clonality was calculated as one minus the Shannon entropy divided by the ln of the count of productive unique sequences. Clonotypes at a frequency of at least 0.5% were defined as dominant or high-frequency T-cell clones. TCRdb itself trimmed the public reads at Q25 with fastp, ran MiXCR and retained productive beta chains. One record per CDR3 amino acid sequence lists the most common genes and DNA. The authors' filters were not applied to this entry. The table for this sample lists about 3,200 distinct CDR3 sequences; under 55% of them were counted only once. The ten largest clones capture under 65% of the sample.

The CDR3 holds 13 amino acids from the cysteine to the phenylalanine. Only CDR3 DNA is held: 39 bases, read in frame from base 1. The V and J ends are trimmed by 5 bases and 1 base, leaving 9 bases between them. CDR1 and CDR2 were assigned from the germline V gene as SGHRS and YFSETQ. By sample share, this clonotype is medium-sized (0.01 to 0.1%). Its antigen is not yet known. It has no much larger one-base neighbor in the sample; base qualities were not kept. Genomic DNA was extracted from bulk tumor tissue and used as the TCR template, and about 0.65 ug gDNA was amplified per sample. During surgery, multiple biopsies were taken from each primary tumor and placed as far apart as possible within the tumor mass. Patients in the study cohort, which was described as untreated, were newly diagnosed NSCLC cases going through curative surgery. The donors were about 15 patients with newly diagnosed non-small cell lung cancer who were having surgery with curative intent. The resected tumor masses were reviewed by two independent pathologists. Sequencing was performed only on DNA and RNA samples of high quality.

The chain is assembled from TRBV5-1 and TRBJ1-1, with TRBD1 tentatively as D gene (5 bases match). Sequencing used lung tumor tissue. This receptor was identified in a man aged 55 to 69 with non-small cell lung cancer. The CDR3 region reads CASRGHGNTEAFF. The nucleotide sequence is TGCGCCAGCAGAGGACATGGGAACACTGAAGCTTTCTTT.